This is a list of T cell receptor beta chains from one sample in a study of blood T cells in healthy people across ages. Using its own MiXCR run on the 5' RACE reads, TCRdb lists one record per CDR3 protein. The sample lists 1.5 million to 2 million distinct CDR3 sequences, roughly 27% occurring once. The sample was blood. The receptors originated from a woman in her twenties or thirties in good health. CDR3s include the opening cysteine and the closing phenylalanine or tryptophan. Fields, in order: J gene, clone size, D gene, V gene, CDR3 protein, CDR3 DNA. The D gene is left open where the match is weak. Clone size, where shown, is once, few, many, or a class for clones that have expanded.

>TRBJ2-1|NA|TRBD2|TRBV7-2
CASSPAGGPDNEQFF
TGTGCCAGCAGCCCGGCGGGGGGCCCCGACAATGAGCAGTTCTTC
>TRBJ2-6|many|NA|TRBV7-6
CASSLMTGPDVLTF
TGTGCCAGCAGCTTAATGACGGGCCCGGACGTCCTGACTTTC
>TRBJ1-2|many|NA|TRBV4-3
CASSPSRPASGYGYTF
TGCGCCAGCAGCCCCTCCAGGCCAGCCAGCGGTTATGGCTACACCTTC
>TRBJ2-3|many|TRBD1|TRBV29-1
CSGGQGKDTQYF
TGCAGCGGGGGACAGGGGAAAGATACGCAGTATTTT
>TRBJ2-7|once|NA|TRBV5-1
CASSQDHRRANEQYF
TGCGCCAGCAGCCAAGACCATAGGCGGGCCAACGAGCAGTACTTC
>TRBJ2-1|NA|TRBD2|TRBV5-5
CASCPGTSFNEQFF
TGTGCCAGCTGTCCGGGGACTAGCTTCAATGAGCAGTTCTTC
>TRBJ2-3|few|TRBD2|TRBV6-4
CASSAGLAKTHTDTQYF
TGTGCCAGCAGCGCGGGACTAGCTAAGACTCACACAGATACGCAGTATTTT
>TRBJ1-3|NA|NA|TRBV6-2/TRBV6-3
CASRHRGISGNTIYF
TGTGCCAGCAGACACCGAGGAATCTCTGGAAACACCATATATTTT
>TRBJ2-3|NA|NA|TRBV20-1
CSATAGASTDTQYF
TGCAGTGCTACAGCAGGCGCCAGCACAGATACGCAGTATTTT
>TRBJ2-1|few|TRBD2|TRBV9
CASSVGSGGGDEQFF
TGTGCCAGCAGCGTAGGTAGCGGGGGGGGCGATGAGCAGTTCTTC
>TRBJ1-2|NA|NA|TRBV9
CASSVVGVPYGYTF
TGTGCCAGCAGCGTAGTTGGGGTCCCCTATGGCTACACCTTC
>TRBJ1-1|few|NA|TRBV9
CASSVAKDTEAFF
TGTGCCAGCAGCGTAGCTAAGGACACAGAAGCTTTCTTT
>TRBJ2-1|few|NA|TRBV28
CASTNRRSSYNEQFF
TGTGCCAGCACAAATCGGCGGAGCTCCTACAATGAGCAGTTCTTC
>TRBJ1-1|NA|TRBD1|TRBV5-1
CASSPQGWNTEAFF
TGTGCCAGCAGCCCACAGGGGTGGAACACTGAAGCTTTCTTT
>TRBJ2-3|few|NA|TRBV7-3
CASSEGRRDTQYF
TGTGCCAGCAGCGAGGGCCGTAGAGATACGCAGTATTTT
>TRBJ2-7|many|NA|TRBV7-9
CASSLGSGIYEQYF
TGTGCCAGCAGCTTAGGGTCAGGGATATACGAGCAGTACTTC
>TRBJ2-7|many|NA|TRBV25-1
CASSESGDRTYEQYF
TGTGCCAGCAGTGAATCGGGGGACAGAACCTACGAGCAGTACTTC
>TRBJ2-7|many|NA|TRBV6-5
CASSYSGRGPGEQYF
TGTGCCAGCAGTTACTCAGGCAGAGGCCCGGGAGAGCAGTACTTC
>TRBJ1-1|NA|NA|TRBV12-3/TRBV12-4
CASRPRLADKAAEAFF
TGTGCCAGCAGACCCAGGCTGGCGGACAAGGCGGCTGAAGCTTTCTTT
>TRBJ2-7|NA|TRBD2|TRBV6-1
CASSETSGSRISLYEQYF
TGTGCCAGCAGTGAGACTAGCGGGTCTCGTATTTCCCTCTACGAGCAGTACTTC
>TRBJ1-5|NA|NA|TRBV6-6
CAGSYSGVGGSDQPQHF
TGTGCCGGCAGTTACTCGGGGGTTGGGGGGTCGGATCAGCCCCAGCATTTT
>TRBJ1-5|NA|NA|TRBV6-5
CASSYLGQGQPQHF
TGTGCCAGCAGTTACTTAGGGCAGGGGCAGCCCCAGCATTTT
>TRBJ2-7|NA|TRBD2|TRBV7-9
CASSFASGSEEQYF
TGTGCCAGCAGCTTTGCTAGCGGGAGTGAAGAGCAGTACTTC
>TRBJ1-2|many|NA|TRBV24-1
CATTRVVGYTF
TGTGCCACCACCAGGGTCGTTGGCTACACCTTC
>TRBJ2-6|NA|TRBD2|TRBV7-2
CASSRTYGGFGANVLTF
TGTGCCAGCAGCCGCACCTACGGGGGGTTTGGGGCCAACGTCCTGACTTTC
>TRBJ2-3|NA|NA|TRBV7-2
CASSMGGAGTEDTQYF
TGTGCCAGCAGCATGGGGGGGGCAGGGACCGAGGATACGCAGTATTTT
>TRBJ2-4|few|NA|TRBV14
CAGRGGLARDIQYF
TGTGCCGGCAGAGGGGGTCTAGCCAGAGACATTCAGTACTTC
>TRBJ2-5|few|TRBD1|TRBV7-9
CASSPPAKGQRNQETQYF
TGTGCCAGCAGCCCCCCCGCGAAGGGACAGCGAAACCAAGAGACCCAGTACTTC
>TRBJ2-1|NA|NA|TRBV4-1
CASSQLLVGNEQFF
TGCGCCAGCAGCCAACTACTAGTTGGCAATGAGCAGTTCTTC
>TRBJ1-5|NA|NA|TRBV6-2/TRBV6-3
CASKVSWSNQPQHF
TGTGCCAGCAAGGTGTCGTGGAGCAATCAGCCCCAGCATTTT
>TRBJ2-6|NA|NA|TRBV24-1
CATERGTEPLCGANVLTF
TGTGCCACCGAGAGGGGGACGGAGCCTCTTTGTGGGGCCAACGTCCTGACTTTC
>TRBJ1-4|NA|NA|TRBV7-9
CASTTRGPWEKLFF
TGTGCCAGCACCACTCGGGGTCCGTGGGAAAAACTGTTTTTT
>TRBJ1-2|few|NA|TRBV20-1
CSAARGSSGYTF
TGCAGTGCTGCGAGGGGCTCATCTGGCTACACCTTC
>TRBJ2-6|few|TRBD1|TRBV10-2
CASSETTGVAFSGANVLTF
TGCGCCAGCAGTGAAACTACAGGGGTGGCTTTCTCTGGGGCCAACGTCCTGACTTTC
>TRBJ2-7|NA|NA|TRBV7-9
CASSLGGIRTDPYEQYF
TGTGCCAGCAGCTTAGGGGGTATAAGGACAGACCCCTACGAGCAGTACTTC
>TRBJ2-1|few|NA|TRBV7-9
CASSSQAVLREQFF
TGTGCCAGCAGCTCTCAGGCTGTGCTGCGAGAGCAGTTCTTC
>TRBJ1-2|NA|NA|TRBV10-2
CASSDPRAGINYGYTF
TGCGCCAGCAGTGACCCCCGGGCAGGGATAAACTATGGCTACACCTTC
>TRBJ2-7|NA|TRBD2|TRBV28
CASRAIAGHRLYEQYF
TGTGCCAGCAGGGCCATAGCGGGACATCGCCTCTACGAGCAGTACTTC
>TRBJ2-2|few|NA|TRBV12-3/TRBV12-4
CASSLLESGELFF
TGTGCCAGCAGTTTACTAGAAAGCGGGGAGCTGTTTTTT
>TRBJ2-2|few|NA|TRBV5-1
CASSFTSNTGELFF
TGCGCCAGCAGCTTCACATCGAACACCGGGGAGCTGTTTTTT
>TRBJ2-1|few|NA|TRBV2
CASSDQDSPYNEQFF
TGTGCCAGCAGTGACCAGGACTCCCCCTACAATGAGCAGTTCTTC
>TRBJ2-7|NA|NA|TRBV5-1
CASRVATGSYEQYF
TGCGCCAGCAGGGTGGCGACTGGTAGCTACGAGCAGTACTTC
>TRBJ2-1|few|TRBD2|TRBV10-2
CVSRGTSGVNNEQFF
TGCGTCAGTCGGGGGACTAGCGGGGTCAACAATGAGCAGTTCTTC
>TRBJ2-1|NA|NA|TRBV18
CASSPMVVSYNEQFF
TGTGCCAGCTCACCTATGGTAGTCTCGTACAATGAGCAGTTCTTC
>TRBJ2-1|NA|NA|TRBV29-1
CSVEDTDNEQFF
TGCAGCGTTGAAGATACGGACAATGAGCAGTTCTTC
>TRBJ2-1|few|NA|TRBV7-9
CASSLDSGEQFF
TGTGCCAGCAGCTTAGATTCGGGGGAGCAGTTCTTC
>TRBJ2-5|many|NA|TRBV20-1
CSARAPRGTGEQYF
TGCAGTGCTAGAGCCCCCCGGGGGACGGGAGAACAGTACTTC
>TRBJ1-1|NA|TRBD1|TRBV29-1
CSAGQGRDTEAFF
TGCAGCGCCGGACAGGGTAGGGACACTGAAGCTTTCTTT